The 24 T cell receptor beta chains listed next were all sequenced from one sample in a study of T-cell reconstitution after alpha-beta-depleted transplantation in children. Unique molecular identifiers were used to barcode this TCRbeta library. TCRdb re-derived calls from the PCR reads in MiXCR, one entry per CDR3 protein. The sample lists approximately 270,000 distinct CDR3 sequences; 9.9% were seen once. Sequences were derived from PBMCs from the stem cell graft donor, sampled from the stem cell graft. The receptors shown here come from a human donor who donated a stem cell graft to a child with SCID.

The chain links TRBV5-1 to TRBJ2-7; D possibly corresponds to TRBD2 (6 bases). Germline V CDR1 and CDR2: SGHRS, YFSETQ. The length of the CDR3 is 16 residues. With 0 bases removed from V and 0 bases from J, the gap between germline ends came to 13 bases. The CDR3, as DNA: TGCGCCAGCAGCTTGGAGGTAGCGGCAAGCTCCTACGAGCAGTACTTC. Its protein product is CASSLEVAASSYEQYF.

The rearrangement joins TRBV12-3 or TRBV12-4 to TRBJ1-6; perhaps TRBD1 as D (6 bases). Trimming left V 3 bases short and J 7 bases short, with 10 bases between. The CDR3 spans 14 residues. This CDR3 is CASSLTGFNSPLHF. The CDR3 region has the DNA TGTGCCAGCAGTTTGACAGGATTCAATTCACCCCTCCACTTT.

This clonotype has a count of ten or more. The chain employs TRBV20-1 and TRBJ1-1; D gene uncertain. CDR1 and CDR2 from the germline V gene are DFQATT and SNEGSKA (reference sequence). The CDR3 consists of 12 residues. The germline V and J ends were trimmed by 2 bases and 1 base, with 5 bases remaining between them. The CDR3 is CSARIRNTEAFF. CDR3 in DNA: TGCAGTGCTAGAATCAGGAACACTGAAGCTTTCTTT.

The chain joins TRBV5-5 to TRBJ2-3; TRBD1 is a possible D gene (7 bases). The CDR3 has 14 residues. V lost 2 bases, J lost 4 bases, and 11 bases lay in between. Germline values: CDR1 SGHKS, CDR2 YYEKEE (reference sequence). DNA for the CDR3: TGTGCCAGCAGCTTCCAGGGGGAGGCAGATACGCAGTATTTT. Its translation: CASSFQGEADTQYF.

This clonotype occurred a few times. The chain couples TRBV24-1 to TRBJ2-3; D tentatively fits TRBD1 or TRBD2 (5 bases each). Germline CDR1 reads KGHDR; CDR2 reads SFDVKD. The CDR3 totals 14 residues. Between the trimmed V and J ends, which lost 9 bases and 2 bases, there was a span of 14 bases. DNA of the CDR3: TGTGCCACCGGGACGGGAACCGACACAGATACGCAGTATTTT. It translates to CATGTGTDTDTQYF.

In its sample, this clonotype was seen a few times. The chain recombines TRBV12-3 or TRBV12-4 with TRBJ2-5; 7 positions agree with TRBD2. The V gene end was trimmed by 3 bases and the J gene end by 5 bases; junction bases not matched to a gene: 6. CDR3 length: 14 residues. CDR3 sequence reads: CASSFVGREETQYF. CDR3 DNA sequence: TGTGCCAGCAGTTTTGTGGGGAGGGAGGAGACCCAGTACTTC.

Notes on this clonotype: A much larger clone lies a single base off, so this may be a read error. CDR3 sequence (DNA): TGTGCCAGCAGCCGGAGGAATGAGCAGTTCTTC. This codes for CASSRRNEQFF. The rearrangement joins TRBV3-1 to TRBJ2-1; D perhaps matches TRBD2 (5 bases). This CDR3 has 11 residues. Trimming took off 4 bases at V and 7 bases at J, with 5 bases between the two ends. Looked up from germline, CDR1 is LGHDT and CDR2 is YNNKEL (reference sequence).

V is TRBV6-5 and J is TRBJ2-5; 15 positions match TRBD2. Germline CDR1 reads MNHEY; CDR2 reads SVGAGI. Losses at the gene ends were 4 bases for V and 0 bases for J; bases not matched to a gene: 6. This CDR3 region has 18 residues. CDR3 in DNA: TGTGCCAGCAGTTCCGGACTAGCGGGGGGGCCGTACCAAGAGACCCAGTACTTC. Its translation is CASSSGLAGGPYQETQYF.

This clonotype was picked up a small number of times. This chain uses TRBV20-1 with TRBJ1-1; possible D gene TRBD1, 6 bases. Trimming removed 5 bases from V and 6 bases from J, with 16 bases in between. Germline CDR1 and CDR2: DFQATT and SNEGSKA (reference sequence). The length of the CDR3 is 13 residues. The CDR3 loop is CSAPAERGAEAFF. As DNA, the CDR3 is TGCAGTGCTCCCGCCGAGAGGGGGGCTGAAGCTTTCTTT.

This clonotype came up a few times. This rearrangement joins TRBV4-1 to TRBJ2-7; TRBD1 agrees at 9 bases. J gave up 6 bases and V 3 bases, and 9 bases lay outside the gene matches. Germline V CDR1 and CDR2: MGHRA, YSYEKL. The CDR3 extends over 15 amino acids. The CDR3 DNA reads TGCGCCAGCAGCCAGAGAACAGGGGGCCCTGGCGAGCAGTACTTC. Its translation: CASSQRTGGPGEQYF.

This clonotype was counted a few times. The rearrangement links TRBV14 to TRBJ1-1, with unresolved D. The V end lost 0 bases, the J end lost 1 base, and 9 bases lay between the germline ends. The germline gives CDR1 SGHDN, CDR2 FVKESK. The CDR3 is 15 residues long. The CDR3 DNA sequence: TGTGCCAGCAGCCAAGATCGCCATACGAACACTGAAGCTTTCTTT. It codes for CASSQDRHTNTEAFF.

The chain is built from TRBV29-1 and TRBJ1-2, with 10 bases lining up with TRBD1. The CDR3 runs 15 residues. The trim removed 3 bases at V and 4 bases at J, leaving 8 bases unmatched. Per germline, CDR1 SQVTM and CDR2 ANQGSEA. The CDR3 region is CSVEGGTGAGYGYTF. CDR3 in DNA: TGCAGCGTTGAGGGTGGGACAGGGGCAGGCTATGGCTACACCTTC.

The CDR3 spells CASSGQGYSNQPQHF. CDR3 nucleotide sequence: TGTGCCAGCAGCGGACAGGGATATAGCAATCAGCCCCAGCATTTT. The V call is TRBV2, the J call TRBJ1-5; 8 nucleotides line up with TRBD1. In germline, CDR1 is SNHLY, CDR2 FYNNEI. V lost 6 bases and J lost 0; bases outside the gene matches: 4. This CDR3 comprises 15 residues.

A few counts support this clonotype. The V gene is TRBV5-1, the J gene TRBJ2-4, with 11 positions matching TRBD1. V was clipped by 5 bases and J by 9 bases; unmatched bases: 13. Germline CDR1 is SGHRS and CDR2 is YFSETQ. This CDR3 has 16 residues. CDR3 DNA sequence: TGCGCCAGCAGTTTCCAGCCGGGACAGGGGGGGGGCATTCAGTACTTC. It specifies CASSFQPGQGGGIQYF.

The chain joins TRBV5-1 to TRBJ1-2, with D uncertain. The CDR3 spans 13 residues. Trimming pared 4 bases from V and 8 bases from J, leaving 15 bases between. Germline V gene sequence: CDR1 SGHRS, CDR2 YFSETQ. The CDR3 loop reads CASSVTGEVGYTF. CDR3 bases: TGCGCCAGCAGCGTAACCGGGGAGGTAGGCTACACCTTC.

This clonotype came up a few times. This chain links TRBV20-1 with TRBJ2-2; no clear D gene. The germline CDR1 and CDR2 sequences are DFQATT and SNEGSKA (reference sequence). The CDR3 has 14 amino acids. V lost 6 bases and J 2 bases, leaving 13 bases between the germline ends. The CDR3 is CSARRAENTGELFF. The CDR3 nucleotides read TGCAGTGCCAGACGGGCGGAAAACACCGGGGAGCTGTTTTTT.

The chain combines TRBV12-3 or TRBV12-4 with TRBJ1-3; the D gene is possibly TRBD1 (5 bases). This CDR3 contains 14 residues. V dropped 6 bases and J dropped 0 bases, with 9 bases sitting between them. The CDR3 sequence: CASRPDTSGNTIYF. CDR3 nucleotides: TGTGCCAGCAGACCGGACACCTCTGGAAACACCATATATTTT.

The chain combines TRBV29-1 with TRBJ1-2; 9 positions match TRBD1. The junction had 4 bases not matched to a gene; V was cut back by 3 bases and J by 8 bases. There are 12 residues in the CDR3. CDR1 SQVTM and CDR2 ANQGSEA come from the germline V gene. In DNA, the CDR3 is TGCAGCGTTGAGGACAGGGGAGGGGGCTACACCTTC. It encodes CSVEDRGGGYTF.

This clonotype occurred many times. The chain recombines TRBV20-1 with TRBJ1-1; 7 bases line up with TRBD1. CDR1 is DFQATT and CDR2 is SNEGSKA in the germline V gene (reference sequence). Trimming removed 0 bases from V and 4 bases from J; junction bases left unmatched: 8. The CDR3 extends over 15 amino acids. Written as DNA, the CDR3 is TGCAGTGCTAGAGATCTGACAGGGCCAATCACTGAAGCTTTCTTT. It yields the protein CSARDLTGPITEAFF.

This clonotype was seen a single time. The chain joins TRBV6-1 to TRBJ2-1; 9 bases match TRBD1. Germline V lookup: CDR1 MNHNS, CDR2 SASEGT. Trimming took 6 bases from V and 3 from J; bases not matched to a gene: 6. This CDR3 comprises 15 residues. The CDR3, as DNA: TGTGCCAGCAGGCCGACAGGGGGGGGCTACAATGAGCAGTTCTTC. Its translation: CASRPTGGGYNEQFF.

This chain uses TRBV12-3 or TRBV12-4 with TRBJ2-5, with D perhaps TRBD1 or TRBD2 (5 bases each). There are 13 residues in the CDR3. Trimming shortened V by 4 bases and J by 4 bases, and 10 bases separated the two germline ends. The CDR3 DNA reads TGTGCCAGCAGTTCGGCAGGGAGAGAGACCCAGTACTTC. It translates to CASSSAGRETQYF.

The rearrangement joins TRBV13 to TRBJ2-7, with D uncertain. The CDR3 runs 15 residues. The V end was cut by 5 bases, the J end by 0 bases, with 14 bases between. CDR1 is PRHDT, CDR2 FYEKMQ, per germline (reference sequence). The DNA of the CDR3 is TGTGCCAGCAGCCCAGATAGGGCAGTCTCCTACGAGCAGTACTTC. It codes for CASSPDRAVSYEQYF.

V gene TRBV6-2 or TRBV6-3 combines with J gene TRBJ2-7; D is ambiguous. CDR1 is MNHEY and CDR2 is SVGEGT in the germline V gene. Trimming cost V 7 bases and J 4 bases, with 14 bases left between them. The length of the CDR3 is 13 residues. CDR3 loop: CASTTLPGYEQYF. The CDR3 DNA is TGTGCCAGCACCACATTACCTGGTTACGAGCAGTACTTC.

In DNA form, the CDR3 reads TGTGCCAGCAGCTTAAGAACAGGACAGAACACTGAAGCTTTCTTT. Its protein is CASSLRTGQNTEAFF. The chain has TRBV7-9 and TRBJ1-1; D is perhaps TRBD1 (5 bases). The CDR3 sequence is 15 residues long. Per the germline V gene, CDR1 is SEHNR and CDR2 is FQNEAQ (reference sequence). The V gene lost 2 bases and the J gene lost 1 base, with 11 bases spanning the gap.